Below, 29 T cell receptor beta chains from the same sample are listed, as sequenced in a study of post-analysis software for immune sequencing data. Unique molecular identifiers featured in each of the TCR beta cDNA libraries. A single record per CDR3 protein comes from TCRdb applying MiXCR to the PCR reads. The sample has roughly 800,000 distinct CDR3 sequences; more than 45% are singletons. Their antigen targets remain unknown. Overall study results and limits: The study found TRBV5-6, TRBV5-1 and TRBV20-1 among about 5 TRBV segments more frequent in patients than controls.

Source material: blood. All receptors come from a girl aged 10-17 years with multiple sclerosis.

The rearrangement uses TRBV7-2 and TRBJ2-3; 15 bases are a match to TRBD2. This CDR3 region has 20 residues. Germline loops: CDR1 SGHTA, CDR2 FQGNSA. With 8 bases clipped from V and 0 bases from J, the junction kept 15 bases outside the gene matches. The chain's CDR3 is CASQPGLAGGGRPSTDTQYF. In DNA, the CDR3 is TGTGCCAGCCAGCCGGGACTAGCGGGAGGAGGCCGGCCTAGCACAGATACGCAGTATTTT.

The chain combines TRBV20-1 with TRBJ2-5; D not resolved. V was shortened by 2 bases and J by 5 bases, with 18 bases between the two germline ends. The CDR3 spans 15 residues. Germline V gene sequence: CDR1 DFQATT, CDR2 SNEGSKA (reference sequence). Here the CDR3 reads CSARKATEIQETQYF. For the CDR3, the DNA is TGCAGTGCTAGAAAGGCAACGGAGATCCAGGAGACCCAGTACTTC.

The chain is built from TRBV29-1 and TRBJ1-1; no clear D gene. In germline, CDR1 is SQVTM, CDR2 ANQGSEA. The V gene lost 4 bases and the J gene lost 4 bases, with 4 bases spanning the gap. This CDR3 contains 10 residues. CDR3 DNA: TGCAGCGTTGCTGGCACTGAAGCTTTCTTT. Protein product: CSVAGTEAFF.

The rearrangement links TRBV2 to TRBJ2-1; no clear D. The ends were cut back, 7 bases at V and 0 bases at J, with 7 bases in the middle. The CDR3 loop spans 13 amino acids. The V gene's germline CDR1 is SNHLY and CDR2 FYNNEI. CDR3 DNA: TGTGCCAGCAACCTCTTCTCCTACAATGAGCAGTTCTTC. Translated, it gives CASNLFSYNEQFF. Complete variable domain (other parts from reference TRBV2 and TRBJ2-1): EPEVTQTPSHQVTQMGQEVILRCVPISNHLYFYWYRQILGQKVEFLVSFYNNEISEKSEIFDDQFSVERPDGSNFTLKIRSTKLEDSAMYFCASNLFSYNEQFFGPGTRLTVL.

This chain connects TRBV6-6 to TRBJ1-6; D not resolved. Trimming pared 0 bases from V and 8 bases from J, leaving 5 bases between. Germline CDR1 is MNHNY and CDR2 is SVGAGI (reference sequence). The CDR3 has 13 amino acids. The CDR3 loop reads CASSYSPDSPLHF. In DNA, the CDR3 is TGTGCCAGCAGTTACTCCCCGGATTCACCCCTCCACTTT.

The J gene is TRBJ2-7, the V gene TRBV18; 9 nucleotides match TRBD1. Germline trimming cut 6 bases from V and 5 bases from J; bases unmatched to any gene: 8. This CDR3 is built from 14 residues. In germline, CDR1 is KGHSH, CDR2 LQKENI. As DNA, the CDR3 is TGTGCCAGCTCGCCGGGACAGGGAGGGGACGAGCAGTACTTC. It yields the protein CASSPGQGGDEQYF.

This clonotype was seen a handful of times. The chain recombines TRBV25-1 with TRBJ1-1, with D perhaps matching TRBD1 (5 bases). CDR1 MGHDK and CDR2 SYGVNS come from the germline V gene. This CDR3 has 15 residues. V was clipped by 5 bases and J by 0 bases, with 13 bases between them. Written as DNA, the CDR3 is TGTGCCAGCAGTAAAGGGACCCTGGTGAACACTGAAGCTTTCTTT. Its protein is CASSKGTLVNTEAFF. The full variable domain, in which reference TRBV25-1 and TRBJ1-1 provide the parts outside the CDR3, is EADIYQTPRYLVIGTGKKITLECSQTMGHDKMYWYQQDPGMELHLIHYSYGVNSTEKGDLSSESTVSRIRTEHFPLTLESARPSHTSQYLCASSKGTLVNTEAFFGQGTRLTVV.

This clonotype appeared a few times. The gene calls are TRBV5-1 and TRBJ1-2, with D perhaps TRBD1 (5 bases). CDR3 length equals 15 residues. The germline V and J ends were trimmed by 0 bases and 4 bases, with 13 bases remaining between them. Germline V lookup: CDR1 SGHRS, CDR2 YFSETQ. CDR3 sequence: CASSLALAGPYGYTF. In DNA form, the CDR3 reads TGCGCCAGCAGCTTGGCTTTGGCAGGGCCCTATGGCTACACCTTC.

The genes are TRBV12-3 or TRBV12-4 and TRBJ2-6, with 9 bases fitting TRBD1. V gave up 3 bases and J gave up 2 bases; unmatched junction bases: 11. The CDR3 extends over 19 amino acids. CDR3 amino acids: CASSFLIPGTGTGANVLTF. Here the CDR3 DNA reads TGTGCCAGCAGTTTTCTTATACCCGGGACAGGGACTGGGGCCAACGTCCTGACTTTC.

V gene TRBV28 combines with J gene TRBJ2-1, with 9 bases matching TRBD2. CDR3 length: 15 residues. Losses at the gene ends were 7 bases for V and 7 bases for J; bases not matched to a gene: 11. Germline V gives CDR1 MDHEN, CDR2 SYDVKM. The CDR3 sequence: CASNSPQAGGNEQFF. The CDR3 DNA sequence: TGTGCCAGCAACAGCCCCCAAGCGGGAGGTAATGAGCAGTTCTTC.

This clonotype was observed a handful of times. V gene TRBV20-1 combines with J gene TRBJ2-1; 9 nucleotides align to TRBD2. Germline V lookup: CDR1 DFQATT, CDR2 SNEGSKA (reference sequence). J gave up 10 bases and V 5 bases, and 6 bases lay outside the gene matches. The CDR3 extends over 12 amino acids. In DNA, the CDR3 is TGCAGTGCTTCTAGCGGGGAGGGCGAGCAGTTCTTC. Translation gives CSASSGEGEQFF.

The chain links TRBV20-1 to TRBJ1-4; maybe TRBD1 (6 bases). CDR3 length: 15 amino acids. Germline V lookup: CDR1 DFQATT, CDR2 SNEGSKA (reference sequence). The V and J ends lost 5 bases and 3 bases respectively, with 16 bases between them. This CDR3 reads CSAPPSTGPNEKLFF. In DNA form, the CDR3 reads TGCAGTGCTCCGCCATCGACAGGTCCTAATGAAAAACTGTTTTTT.

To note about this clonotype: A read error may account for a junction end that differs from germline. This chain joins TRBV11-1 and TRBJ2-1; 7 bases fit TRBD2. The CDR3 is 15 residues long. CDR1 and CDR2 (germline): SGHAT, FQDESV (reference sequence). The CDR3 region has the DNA TGTGCCAGCAGCTTAGGGACTAGGCTGTGCAATGGGCAGTTCTTC. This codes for CASSLGTRLCNGQFF.

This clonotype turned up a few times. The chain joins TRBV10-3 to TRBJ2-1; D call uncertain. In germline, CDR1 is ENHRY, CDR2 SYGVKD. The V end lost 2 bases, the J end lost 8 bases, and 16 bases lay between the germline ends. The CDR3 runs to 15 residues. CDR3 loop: CAISEKVKGSYEQFF. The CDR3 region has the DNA TGTGCCATCAGTGAGAAGGTAAAAGGAAGTTATGAGCAGTTCTTC.

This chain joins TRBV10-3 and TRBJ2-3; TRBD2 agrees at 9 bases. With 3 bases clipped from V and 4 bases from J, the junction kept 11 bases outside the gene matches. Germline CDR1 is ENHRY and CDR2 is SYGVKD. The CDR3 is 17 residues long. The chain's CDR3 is CAISEAGGRVGSDTQYF. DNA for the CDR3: TGTGCCATCAGTGAAGCGGGAGGCCGTGTAGGATCAGATACGCAGTATTTT.

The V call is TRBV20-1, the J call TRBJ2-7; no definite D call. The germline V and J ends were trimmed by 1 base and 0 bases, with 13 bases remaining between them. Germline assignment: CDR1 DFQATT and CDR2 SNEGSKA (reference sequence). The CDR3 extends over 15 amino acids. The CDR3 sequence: CSARVGMAASYEQYF. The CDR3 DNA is TGCAGTGCTAGAGTAGGGATGGCTGCCTCCTACGAGCAGTACTTC.

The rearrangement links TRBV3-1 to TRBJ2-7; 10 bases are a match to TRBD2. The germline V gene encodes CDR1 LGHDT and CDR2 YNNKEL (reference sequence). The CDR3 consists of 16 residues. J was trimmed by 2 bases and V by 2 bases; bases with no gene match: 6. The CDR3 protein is CASSQPGLAAAYEQYF. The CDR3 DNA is TGTGCCAGCAGCCAACCCGGACTAGCGGCTGCCTACGAGCAGTACTTC.

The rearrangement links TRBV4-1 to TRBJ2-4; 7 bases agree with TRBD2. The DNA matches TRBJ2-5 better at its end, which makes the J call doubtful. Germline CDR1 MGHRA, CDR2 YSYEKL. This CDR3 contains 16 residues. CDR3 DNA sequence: TGCGCCAGCAGCCAAGTCCCAAGACTAGCAGAAGAGACCCAGTACTTC. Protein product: CASSQVPRLAEETQYF.

The CDR3 sequence is CASSELGQVGDEQYF. The DNA for the CDR3 is TGTGCCAGCAGTGAACTGGGACAGGTAGGTGACGAGCAGTACTTC. The chain carries TRBV2 and TRBJ2-4; 8 bases align to TRBD1. The closer fit of TRBJ2-7 to the DNA end suggests the J call may be wrong. The CDR3 runs to 15 residues. Looked up from germline, CDR1 is SNHLY and CDR2 is FYNNEI.

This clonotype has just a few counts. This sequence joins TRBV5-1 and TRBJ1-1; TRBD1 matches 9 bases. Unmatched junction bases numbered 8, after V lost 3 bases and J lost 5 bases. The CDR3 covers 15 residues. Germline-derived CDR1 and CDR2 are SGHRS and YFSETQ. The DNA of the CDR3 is TGCGCCAGCAGCTCACAGGGGGCGCAGGAAACTGAAGCTTTCTTT. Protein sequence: CASSSQGAQETEAFF. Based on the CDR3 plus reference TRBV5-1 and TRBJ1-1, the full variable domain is KAGVTQTPRYLIKTRGQQVTLSCSPISGHRSVSWYQQTPGQGLQFLFEYFSETQRNKGNFPGRFSGRQFSNSRSEMNVSTLELGDSALYLCASSSQGAQETEAFFGQGTRLTVV.

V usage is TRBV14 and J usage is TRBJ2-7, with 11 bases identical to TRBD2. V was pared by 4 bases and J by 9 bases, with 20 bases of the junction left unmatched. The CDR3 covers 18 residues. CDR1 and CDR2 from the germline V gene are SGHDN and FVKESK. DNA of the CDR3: TGTGCCAGCAGCCGAGAAAGACTAGCGGGGACTATTGCACGTGGGCAGTACTTC. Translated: CASSRERLAGTIARGQYF.

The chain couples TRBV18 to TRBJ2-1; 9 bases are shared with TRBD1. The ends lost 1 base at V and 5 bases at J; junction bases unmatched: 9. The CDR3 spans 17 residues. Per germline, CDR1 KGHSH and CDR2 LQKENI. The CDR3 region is CASSPLPGQGLHNEQFF. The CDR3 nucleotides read TGTGCCAGCTCACCACTGCCGGGACAGGGATTACACAATGAGCAGTTCTTC.

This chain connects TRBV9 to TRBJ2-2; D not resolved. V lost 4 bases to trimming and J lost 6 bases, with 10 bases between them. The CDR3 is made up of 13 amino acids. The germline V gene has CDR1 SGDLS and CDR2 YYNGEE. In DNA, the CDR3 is TGTGCCAGCAGCATCTACTGGTCCGGGGAGCTGTTTTTT. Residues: CASSIYWSGELFF. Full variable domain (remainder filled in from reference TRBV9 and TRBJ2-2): DSGVTQTPKHLITATGQRVTLRCSPRSGDLSVYWYQQSLDQGLQFLIQYYNGEERAKGNILERFSAQQFPDLHSELNLSSLELGDSALYFCASSIYWSGELFFGEGSRLTVL.

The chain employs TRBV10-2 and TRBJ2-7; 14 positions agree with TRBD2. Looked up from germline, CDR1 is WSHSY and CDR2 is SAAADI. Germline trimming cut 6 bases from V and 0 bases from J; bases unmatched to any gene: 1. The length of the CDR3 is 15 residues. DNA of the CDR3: TGCGCCAGCAGCGGACTAGCGGGGGGCTCCTACGAGCAGTACTTC. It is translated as CASSGLAGGSYEQYF.

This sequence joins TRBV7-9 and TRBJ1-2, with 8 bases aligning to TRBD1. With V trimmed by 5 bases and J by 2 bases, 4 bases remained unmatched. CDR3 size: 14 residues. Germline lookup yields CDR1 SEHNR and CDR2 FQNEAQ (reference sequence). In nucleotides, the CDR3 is TGTGCCAGCAGCCTGGACAGGGAGAACTATGGCTACACCTTC. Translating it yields CASSLDRENYGYTF. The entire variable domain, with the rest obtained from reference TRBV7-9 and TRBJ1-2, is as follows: DTGVSQNPRHKITKRGQNVTFRCDPISEHNRLYWYRQTLGQGPEFLTYFQNEAQLEKSRLLSDRFSAERPKGSFSTLEIQRTEQGDSAMYLCASSLDRENYGYTFGSGTRLTVV.

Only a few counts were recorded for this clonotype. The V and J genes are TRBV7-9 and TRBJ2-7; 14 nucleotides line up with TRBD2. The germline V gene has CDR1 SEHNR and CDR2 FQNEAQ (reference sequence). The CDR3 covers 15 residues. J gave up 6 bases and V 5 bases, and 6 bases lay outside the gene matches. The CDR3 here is CASSEGLAGVSEQYF. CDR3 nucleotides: TGTGCCAGCAGCGAGGGACTAGCGGGAGTAAGCGAGCAGTACTTC.

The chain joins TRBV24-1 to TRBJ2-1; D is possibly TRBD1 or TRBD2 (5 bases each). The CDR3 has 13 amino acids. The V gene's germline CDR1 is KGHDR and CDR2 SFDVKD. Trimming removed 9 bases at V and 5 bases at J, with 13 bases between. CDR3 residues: CATEGARDNEQFF. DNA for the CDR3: TGTGCCACCGAAGGGGCGCGGGACAATGAGCAGTTCTTC.

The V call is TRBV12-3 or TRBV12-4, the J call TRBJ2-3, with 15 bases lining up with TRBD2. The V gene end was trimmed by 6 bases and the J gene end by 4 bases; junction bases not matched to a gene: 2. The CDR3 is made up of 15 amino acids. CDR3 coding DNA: TGTGCCAGCAGGGGACTAGCGGGAGGATCAGATACGCAGTATTTT. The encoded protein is CASRGLAGGSDTQYF.

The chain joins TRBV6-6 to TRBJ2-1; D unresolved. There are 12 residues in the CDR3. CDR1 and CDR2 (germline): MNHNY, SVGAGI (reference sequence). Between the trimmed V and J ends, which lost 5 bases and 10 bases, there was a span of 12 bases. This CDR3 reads CASSVMGGEQFF. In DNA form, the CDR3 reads TGTGCCAGCAGTGTGATGGGCGGAGAGCAGTTCTTC.